One and the same sample provided the 25 T cell receptor beta chains below, sequenced in a study of neurological immune-mediated disorders. Stated time point: longitudinal time-point 3. TCRdb reprocessed the 5' RACE reads via MiXCR and lists one record per CDR3 protein. The data contain about 50,000 distinct CDR3 sequences, roughly 8% of them singletons. The material sequenced was PBMCs. The receptors stem from a woman in her 40s in good health.

This clonotype was observed many times. The rearrangement uses TRBV29-1 and TRBJ2-5, with unresolved D. V lost 3 bases to trimming and J lost 2 bases, with 10 bases between them. Germline-derived CDR1 and CDR2 are SQVTM and ANQGSEA. The CDR3 is made up of 13 amino acids. The CDR3 region is CSVDSSAQETQYF. The CDR3 DNA sequence: TGCAGCGTTGACTCGAGCGCACAAGAGACCCAGTACTTC.

This clonotype has only a few counts. The rearrangement uses TRBV5-1 and TRBJ2-2; D gene unclear. The CDR3 is made up of 15 amino acids. In germline, CDR1 is SGHRS, CDR2 YFSETQ. V dropped 9 bases and J dropped 1 base, with 16 bases sitting between them. This chain's CDR3 is CATQVNTWNTGELFF. Here the CDR3 DNA reads TGCGCCACCCAAGTAAACACCTGGAACACCGGGGAGCTGTTTTTT.

This clonotype was recorded at least ten times. In DNA, the CDR3 is TGTGCCAGCAGTTTGAAGGGCATCCAAGAGACCCAGTACTTC. The encoded protein is CASSLKGIQETQYF. The rearrangement joins TRBV12-3 or TRBV12-4 to TRBJ2-5; D gene unclear. The CDR3 totals 14 residues. The V end was cut by 3 bases, the J end by 1 base, with 9 bases between.

In this sample, this clonotype turned up many times. The CDR3 spells CAISETVAESKLFF. The CDR3, as DNA: TGTGCCATCAGTGAGACAGTAGCCGAGTCAAAACTGTTTTTT. This chain connects TRBV10-3 to TRBJ1-4, with D unclear. From germline, CDR1 is ENHRY and CDR2 SYGVKD. The CDR3 is made up of 14 amino acids. The ends were cut back, 2 bases at V and 10 bases at J, with 14 bases in the middle.

As regards this clonotype: A much larger clone differs by one base, so this may be a read error. V and J are TRBV5-1 and TRBJ1-1; a possible D gene is TRBD1 (5 bases). Germline V gene sequence: CDR1 SGHRS, CDR2 YFSETQ. The CDR3 runs 14 residues. CDR3 loop: CASTPTDPNTEVFF. For the CDR3, the DNA is TGCGCCAGCACACCGACAGACCCGAACACTGAAGTTTTCTTT.

This clonotype was recorded many times. V and J are TRBV20-1 and TRBJ2-5, with D uncertain. The CDR3 has 11 amino acids. Germline lookup yields CDR1 DFQATT and CDR2 SNEGSKA (reference sequence). Trimming stripped 6 bases from V and 4 bases from J, with 9 bases between. CDR3 amino acids: CSAPTGETQYF. The CDR3 DNA reads as TGCAGTGCGCCGACCGGAGAGACCCAGTACTTC.

Ten or more counts support this clonotype. The chain is built from TRBV5-5 and TRBJ2-5; TRBD2 matches at 8 bases. Losses at the gene ends were 3 bases for V and 4 bases for J; bases not matched to a gene: 8. This CDR3 spans 15 amino acids. CDR1 and CDR2 (germline): SGHKS, YYEKEE (reference sequence). The CDR3 DNA reads TGTGCCAGCAGCTCAGAGCGGGAGATGAGAGAGACCCAGTACTTC. Protein product: CASSSEREMRETQYF.

This clonotype appeared many times. The chain employs TRBV4-3 and TRBJ2-5; 12 nucleotides match TRBD2. This CDR3 region has 17 residues. Germline V lookup: CDR1 LGHNA, CDR2 YSLEER. V lost 4 bases to trimming and J lost 5 bases; unmatched junction nucleotides: 11. CDR3 residues: CASSPGRLAGGPETQYF. In nucleotides, the CDR3 is TGCGCCAGCAGCCCCGGGCGGCTAGCGGGGGGGCCGGAGACCCAGTACTTC.

This clonotype has ten or more counts. The chain links TRBV6-2 or TRBV6-3 to TRBJ2-5; 10 nucleotides line up with TRBD1. V lost 5 bases to trimming and J lost 6 bases; unmatched junction nucleotides: 12. The germline V gene encodes CDR1 MNHEY and CDR2 SVGEGT. This CDR3 is built from 16 residues. CDR3 DNA: TGTGCCAGCAGTAATTCCGGGACAGGGGTTCTTCAGACCCAGTACTTC. It encodes CASSNSGTGVLQTQYF.

This clonotype was detected ten times or more. The genes are TRBV6-6 and TRBJ2-5, with TRBD2 identical over 14 bases. CDR3 length equals 15 residues. Germline CDR1 and CDR2: MNHNY and SVGAGI (reference sequence). Germline trimming cut 6 bases from V and 7 bases from J; bases unmatched to any gene: 7. The CDR3 here is CASSLTSGREGTQYF. The CDR3 nucleotides are TGTGCCAGCAGCCTGACTAGCGGGAGGGAAGGGACCCAGTACTTC.

The sample holds many counts of this clonotype. The chain recombines TRBV2 with TRBJ2-3; D is unresolved. V was clipped by 0 bases and J by 3 bases, with 7 bases between them. Germline loops: CDR1 SNHLY, CDR2 FYNNEI. The CDR3 runs 14 residues. Here the CDR3 reads CASSEAPGTDTQYF. The CDR3 DNA follows: TGTGCCAGCAGTGAAGCGCCTGGGACAGATACGCAGTATTTT.

This clonotype was counted at least ten times. The chain recombines TRBV11-2 with TRBJ2-7; D gene uncertain. The V end was cut by 0 bases, the J end by 0 bases, with 6 bases between. Germline assignment: CDR1 SGHAT and CDR2 FQNNGV. This CDR3 is built from 14 residues. The CDR3 protein is CASSLDRASYEQYF. As DNA, the CDR3 is TGTGCCAGCAGCTTAGACCGTGCCTCCTACGAGCAGTACTTC.

This clonotype was recorded at least ten times. The chain employs TRBV7-7 and TRBJ2-7; D call uncertain. Trimming pared 5 bases from V and 2 bases from J, leaving 13 bases between. The CDR3 runs to 14 residues. The germline V gene encodes CDR1 SSHAT and CDR2 FNYEAQ (reference sequence). CDR3 region: CASSNLGQTYEQYF. CDR3 in DNA: TGTGCCAGCAGCAACTTGGGCCAGACCTACGAGCAGTACTTC.

This clonotype qualifies as medium-sized. The rearrangement links TRBV5-1 to TRBJ1-5; D is unresolved. The V gene's germline CDR1 is SGHRS and CDR2 YFSETQ. Trimming left V 0 bases short and J 7 bases short, with 11 bases between. CDR3 size: 14 residues. The CDR3 DNA is TGCGCCAGCAGCTTGGACCCTTACGGGCAGCCCCAGCATTTT. This encodes CASSLDPYGQPQHF.

This clonotype was observed many times. The chain is built from TRBV5-1 and TRBJ1-2; 7 bases are a match to TRBD1. The CDR3 runs 14 residues. The junction had 5 bases not matched to a gene; V was cut back by 0 bases and J by 6 bases. CDR1 SGHRS and CDR2 YFSETQ come from the germline V gene. The CDR3: CASSLGGDSNGYTF. CDR3 coding DNA: TGCGCCAGCAGCTTGGGCGGGGACAGCAATGGCTACACCTTC.

This clonotype has more than one count but fewer than ten. The chain carries TRBV7-9 and TRBJ1-1; 7 bases fit TRBD1. This CDR3 is built from 12 residues. In germline, CDR1 is SEHNR, CDR2 FQNEAQ (reference sequence). V shed 10 bases, J shed 5 bases, and the junction held 7 bases outside the gene matches. The CDR3 here is CAITARGTEAFF. CDR3 sequence (DNA): TGTGCCATCACGGCCAGGGGGACTGAAGCTTTCTTT.

At least ten counts were recorded for this clonotype. This chain joins TRBV20-1 and TRBJ2-3; 7 nucleotides line up with TRBD2. V lost 2 bases to trimming and J lost 2 bases; unmatched junction nucleotides: 10. Germline V gene sequence: CDR1 DFQATT, CDR2 SNEGSKA (reference sequence). This CDR3 region has 16 residues. CDR3 nucleotides: TGCAGTGCTAGACCTGTTAGCGGGTACTACACAGATACGCAGTATTTT. Protein: CSARPVSGYYTDTQYF.

In its sample, this clonotype was seen many times. The V and J genes are TRBV4-3 and TRBJ1-2, with D possibly being TRBD1 (5 bases). Deletions cut 4 bases from V and 0 bases from J, with 12 bases between. Germline V lookup: CDR1 LGHNA, CDR2 YSLEER. The CDR3 is 15 amino acids. The CDR3 is CASSPTTAPNYGYTF. The DNA for the CDR3 is TGCGCCAGCAGCCCGACGACAGCTCCTAACTATGGCTACACCTTC.

This clonotype showed up many times. The CDR3 sequence is CASSSEWRSKYF. For the CDR3, the DNA is TGTGCCAGCAGCTCCGAGTGGCGCTCCAAGTACTTC. The chain joins TRBV7-2 to TRBJ2-5; no definite D call. This CDR3 has 12 amino acids. Trimming stripped 4 bases from V and 12 bases from J, with 15 bases between. Germline V lookup: CDR1 SGHTA, CDR2 FQGNSA.

This clonotype showed up many times. The V gene is TRBV2, the J gene TRBJ2-7; no reliable D call. Trimming removed 5 bases from V and 2 bases from J, with 7 bases in between. Germline CDR1 and CDR2: SNHLY and FYNNEI. This CDR3 contains 12 residues. CDR3 amino acids: CASSQLTYEQYF. CDR3 nucleotide sequence: TGTGCCAGCAGTCAACTGACCTACGAGCAGTACTTC.

This clonotype was seen ten or more times. The chain uses TRBV4-3 and TRBJ2-2, with D perhaps being TRBD1 or TRBD2 (5 bases each). Germline V lookup: CDR1 LGHNA, CDR2 YSLEER. CDR3 length: 19 residues. Trimming stripped 0 bases from V and 6 bases from J, with 23 bases between. CDR3 nucleotide sequence: TGCGCCAGCAGCCAAGATTTCTACATTATAGGGGCGGGCCCCGGGGAGCTGTTTTTT. Translating gives CASSQDFYIIGAGPGELFF.

V gene TRBV30 combines with J gene TRBJ2-3; D is unclear. CDR3 length: 11 amino acids. V was trimmed by 3 bases and J by 5 bases, leaving 6 bases between them. From germline, CDR1 is GTSNPN and CDR2 SVGIG (reference sequence). DNA for the CDR3: TGTGCCTGGAGCATAGGAGATACGCAGTATTTT. Amino acids: CAWSIGDTQYF.

This clonotype occurred many times. This chain joins TRBV5-1 and TRBJ2-7; D not certain. The CDR3 is 14 residues long. The germline gives CDR1 SGHRS, CDR2 YFSETQ. Trimming cost V 0 bases and J 5 bases, with 12 bases left between them. The CDR3, as DNA: TGCGCCAGCAGCTTGGTGGGCAGTGTCAACGAGCAGTACTTC. It codes for CASSLVGSVNEQYF.

This clonotype was seen at least ten times. The junction does not match germline at one end; this may be a read error. This chain joins TRBV12-3 or TRBV12-4 and TRBJ2-2; possibly TRBD1 or TRBD2 for D (6 bases each). The CDR3 is 14 amino acids. The chain's CDR3 is CASSLGGNAGELFF. The CDR3 region has the DNA TGTGCCAGCAGCCTAGGGGGGAACGCCGGGGAGCTGTTTTTT.

In this sample, this clonotype turned up many times. The V gene is TRBV7-2, the J gene TRBJ1-1, with 7 positions matching TRBD1. Germline values: CDR1 SGHTA, CDR2 FQGNSA. V was clipped by 6 bases and J by 1 base; unmatched bases: 11. The CDR3 totals 16 residues. The CDR3 region has the DNA TGTGCCAGCAGTCTCTCCCACAGGGGAGGGAACACTGAAGCTTTCTTT. Translation gives CASSLSHRGGNTEAFF.